The 19 T cell receptor beta chains listed next were all sequenced from one sample in a study of blood T cell repertoires in COVID-19. Repertoires were generated with immunoSEQ multiplex PCR, while TCRdb's copy carries only in-frame clones and drops some. Found here are about 73,000 clones, 80% to 85% of them singletons; the top ten hold under 30%. Sequencing used peripheral blood. These receptors came from a human donor in a cohort sampled during active COVID-19.

This clone showed up just a few times. V usage is TRBV5-1 and J usage is TRBJ1-4, with a weak D call TRBD1 (5 bases). The CDR3 extends over 16 amino acids. CDR1 is SGHRS and CDR2 is YFSETQ in the germline V gene. V was clipped by 0 bases and J by 7 bases, with 16 bases between them. CDR3 sequence (DNA): TGCGCCAGCAGCTTGGCCCCGGCAGGGTCGGGTGAAAAACTGTTTTTT. This codes for CASSLAPAGSGEKLFF.

The chain joins TRBV4-2 to TRBJ1-4, with a possible D match to TRBD1 (6 bases). This CDR3 has 15 amino acids. CDR1 and CDR2 (germline): LGHNA, YNFKEQ. V was trimmed by 5 bases and J by 5 bases, leaving 15 bases between them. Here the CDR3 DNA reads TGTGCCAGCAGCGCGGACAGTACGAGGAATGAAAAACTGTTTTTT. It encodes CASSADSTRNEKLFF.

The V gene is TRBV4-1, the J gene TRBJ2-4; the D gene is possibly TRBD1 (6 bases). The CDR3 consists of 14 residues. The V end was cut by 3 bases, the J end by 6 bases, with 12 bases between. Looked up from germline, CDR1 is MGHRA and CDR2 is YSYEKL. The CDR3 protein is CASSHEDRPNIQYF. As DNA, the CDR3 is TGCGCCAGCAGCCACGAAGACAGGCCAAACATTCAGTACTTC.

The chain combines TRBV19 with TRBJ2-2, with 7 positions matching TRBD1. Per germline, CDR1 LNHDA and CDR2 SQIVND (reference sequence). CDR3 size: 15 residues. V was pared by 3 bases and J by 7 bases, with 8 bases of the junction left unmatched. The CDR3 protein is CASSITTGTVGELFF. In DNA, the CDR3 is TGTGCCAGTAGTATTACGACAGGGACGGTCGGGGAGCTGTTTTTT.

CDR3 nucleotide sequence: TGCGCCAGCAGTCGGACAGCTGGAAACACCATATATTTT. It yields the protein CASSRTAGNTIYF. The chain employs TRBV4-1 and TRBJ1-3; D may be TRBD1 (6 bases). CDR1 and CDR2 from the germline V gene are MGHRA and YSYEKL. V was trimmed by 6 bases and J by 2 bases, leaving 8 bases between them. The CDR3 sequence is 13 residues long.

CDR3 protein: CASSLAPQGETQYF. The CDR3 coding sequence is TGTGCCAGCAGCTTGGCCCCCCAGGGGGAGACCCAGTACTTC. The chain carries TRBV5-4 and TRBJ2-5; possibly TRBD1 for D (6 bases). Deletions cut 0 bases from V and 5 bases from J, with 11 bases between. This CDR3 comprises 14 residues. The germline gives CDR1 SGHNT, CDR2 YYREEE (reference sequence).

This clone was recorded once. The chain links TRBV13 to TRBJ2-7; D is perhaps TRBD2 (7 bases). V was cut by 5 bases and J by 4 bases, with 15 bases left in between. The CDR3 totals 14 residues. Germline V lookup: CDR1 PRHDT, CDR2 FYEKMQ (reference sequence). CDR3 protein: CASSQRGGRYEQYF. The CDR3 nucleotides read TGTGCCAGCAGCCAGAGGGGGGGGCGGTACGAGCAGTACTTC. The full variable domain, in which reference TRBV13 and TRBJ2-7 provide the parts outside the CDR3, is AAGVIQSPRHLIKEKRETATLKCYPIPRHDTVYWYQQGPGQDPQFLISFYEKMQSDKGSIPDRFSAQQFSDYHSELNMSSLELGDSALYFCASSQRGGRYEQYFGPGTRLTVT.

This clone was detected a few times. V usage is TRBV3-1 (or the pseudogene TRBV3-2) and J usage is TRBJ1-1; tentative D call: TRBD1 (6 bases). CDR1 and CDR2 (germline): LGHDT, YNNKEL (reference sequence). Trimming took off 6 bases at V and 6 bases at J, with 14 bases between the two ends. This CDR3 comprises 13 residues. As DNA, the CDR3 is TGTGCCAGCAGAGCCGGTGGGGGCCCTGAAGCTTTCTTT. Translation: CASRAGGGPEAFF.

The chain uses TRBV9 and TRBJ1-2, with a tentative D call TRBD1 (5 bases). The CDR3 runs to 13 residues. Germline V gene sequence: CDR1 SGDLS, CDR2 YYNGEE. With 5 bases removed from V and 8 bases from J, the gap between germline ends came to 16 bases. The CDR3 coding sequence is TGTGCCAGCAGTCCCGACAGACCTATCGGCTACACCTTC. Translating gives CASSPDRPIGYTF.

The rearrangement links TRBV5-6 to TRBJ1-6, with D tentatively TRBD1 (6 bases). Trimming pared 1 base from V and 9 bases from J, leaving 14 bases between. From germline, CDR1 is SGHDT and CDR2 YYEEEE. The CDR3 contains 15 residues. The CDR3: CASSLRSGVGSPLHF. The CDR3 DNA sequence: TGTGCCAGCAGCTTGCGGTCAGGGGTTGGTTCACCCCTCCACTTT.

The chain has TRBV7-3 and TRBJ2-5; D might be TRBD1 (6 bases). The CDR3 extends over 15 amino acids. Between the trimmed V and J ends, which lost 5 bases and 4 bases, there was a span of 17 bases. Germline V CDR1 and CDR2: SGHTA, FQGTGA. CDR3 loop: CASSPLGAPGETQYF. CDR3 nucleotide sequence: TGTGCCAGCAGCCCGTTGGGGGCCCCAGGAGAGACCCAGTACTTC.

V and J are TRBV4-2 and TRBJ2-7; TRBD2 agrees at 13 bases. This CDR3 contains 18 residues. V lost 1 base, J lost 1 base, and 7 bases stayed unmatched. CDR1 and CDR2 (germline): LGHNA, YNFKEQ. CDR3 protein: CASSQVGLAGELSYEQYF. CDR3 bases: TGTGCCAGCAGCCAAGTAGGACTAGCGGGGGAATTGTCCTACGAGCAGTACTTC.

The chain joins TRBV6-2 or TRBV6-3 to TRBJ1-2; 8 nucleotides line up with TRBD1. In germline, CDR1 is MNHEY, CDR2 SVGEGT. V lost 2 bases to trimming and J lost 5 bases; unmatched junction nucleotides: 7. This CDR3 has 15 residues. CDR3 DNA sequence: TGTGCCAGCAGTTACCTGGGACAGGAAAGATATGGCTACACCTTC. Translating gives CASSYLGQERYGYTF.

The rearrangement links TRBV29-1 to TRBJ2-3; 7 bases map to TRBD1. V was pared by 2 bases and J by 6 bases, with 8 bases of the junction left unmatched. Germline lookup yields CDR1 SQVTM and CDR2 ANQGSEA. This CDR3 region has 14 residues. The CDR3 bases are TGCAGCGTTGAATTGGGGGACAGAGTGGATACGCAGTATTTT. Translating it yields CSVELGDRVDTQYF.

This clone was detected a few times. The chain joins TRBV27 to TRBJ1-6; the match to TRBD1 covers 9 bases. Germline V lookup: CDR1 MNHEY, CDR2 SMNVEV (reference sequence). The CDR3 runs to 16 residues. With 4 bases clipped from V and 9 bases from J, the junction kept 10 bases outside the gene matches. The CDR3 here is CASSSLTGGPSSPLHF. CDR3 sequence (DNA): TGTGCCAGCAGTTCCTTAACAGGGGGCCCATCTTCACCCCTCCACTTT.

This chain connects TRBV3-1 (or the pseudogene TRBV3-2) to TRBJ1-2; D is uncertain. Germline CDR1 and CDR2: LGHDT and YNNKEL (reference sequence). V dropped 0 bases and J dropped 0 bases, with 17 bases sitting between them. The CDR3 contains 18 residues. The CDR3 reads CASSQDLLGSLSNYGYTF. In DNA form, the CDR3 reads TGTGCCAGCAGCCAAGACCTATTGGGGAGTTTATCTAACTATGGCTACACCTTC.

The chain combines TRBV5-4 with TRBJ2-7; D remains ambiguous. The CDR3 loop spans 13 amino acids. The ends were cut back, 4 bases at V and 3 bases at J, with 11 bases in the middle. The V gene's germline CDR1 is SGHNT and CDR2 YYREEE (reference sequence). CDR3 loop: CASSPRPYYEQYF. The CDR3 DNA reads as TGTGCCAGCAGCCCCAGGCCGTACTACGAGCAGTACTTC.

The genes are TRBV7-9 and TRBJ1-2; possible D gene TRBD1, 6 bases. Germline CDR1 and CDR2: SEHNR and FQNEAQ (reference sequence). The CDR3 sequence is 12 residues long. V was trimmed by 4 bases and J by 10 bases, leaving 13 bases between them. As DNA, the CDR3 is TGTGCCAGCAGCTGGGACCAGGGGATCTACACCTTC. It encodes CASSWDQGIYTF.

The CDR3 loop is CASSTVFVETQYF. CDR3 sequence (DNA): TGTGCCAGCAGTACGGTCTTCGTGGAGACCCAGTACTTC. The V and J genes are TRBV6-5 and TRBJ2-5; D gene unclear. Between the trimmed V and J ends, which lost 5 bases and 5 bases, there was a span of 12 bases. This CDR3 has 13 residues. CDR1 MNHEY and CDR2 SVGAGI come from the germline V gene.